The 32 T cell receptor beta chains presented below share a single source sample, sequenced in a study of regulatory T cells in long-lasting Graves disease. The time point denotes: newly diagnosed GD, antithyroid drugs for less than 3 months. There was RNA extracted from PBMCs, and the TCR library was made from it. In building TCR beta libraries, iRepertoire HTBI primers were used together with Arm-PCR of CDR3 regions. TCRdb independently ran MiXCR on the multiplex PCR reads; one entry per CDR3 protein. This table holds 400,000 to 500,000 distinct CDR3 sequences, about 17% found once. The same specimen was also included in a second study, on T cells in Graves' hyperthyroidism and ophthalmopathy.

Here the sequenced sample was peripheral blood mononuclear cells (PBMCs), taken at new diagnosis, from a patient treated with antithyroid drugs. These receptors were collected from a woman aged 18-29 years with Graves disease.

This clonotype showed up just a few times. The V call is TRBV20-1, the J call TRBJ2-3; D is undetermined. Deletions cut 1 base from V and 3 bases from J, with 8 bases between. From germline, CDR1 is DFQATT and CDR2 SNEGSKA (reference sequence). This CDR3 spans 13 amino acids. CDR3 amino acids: CSARVGITDTQYF. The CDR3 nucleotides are TGCAGTGCTAGAGTAGGAATTACAGATACGCAGTATTTT.

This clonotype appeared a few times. In DNA form, the CDR3 reads TGCAGTGCGGGACTAGCGGGAGGGACCGGGGAGCTGTTTTTT. Amino acids: CSAGLAGGTGELFF. The chain joins TRBV20-1 to TRBJ2-2, with 16 bases that match TRBD2. Germline loops: CDR1 DFQATT, CDR2 SNEGSKA (reference sequence). J lost 5 bases, V lost 6 bases, and 0 bases had no gene match. This CDR3 region has 14 residues.

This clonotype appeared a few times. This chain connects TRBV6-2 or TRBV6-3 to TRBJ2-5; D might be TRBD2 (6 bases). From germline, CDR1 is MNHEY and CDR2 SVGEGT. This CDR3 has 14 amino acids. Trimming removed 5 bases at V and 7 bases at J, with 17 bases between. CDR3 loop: CASSEASSVGTQYF. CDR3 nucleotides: TGTGCCAGCAGTGAAGCGTCTAGCGTTGGGACCCAGTACTTC.

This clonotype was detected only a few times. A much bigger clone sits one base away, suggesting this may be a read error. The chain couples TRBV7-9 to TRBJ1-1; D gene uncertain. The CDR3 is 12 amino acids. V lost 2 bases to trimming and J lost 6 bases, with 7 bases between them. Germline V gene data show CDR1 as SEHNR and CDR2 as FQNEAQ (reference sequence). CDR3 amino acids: CASSLRTAEAFF. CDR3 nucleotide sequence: TGTGCCAGCAGCTTAAGGACGGCTGAAGCTTTCTTT.

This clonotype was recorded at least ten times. CDR3 sequence reads: CASSFQHRVLAEQFF. The CDR3 nucleotides are TGTGCCAGCAGTTTCCAACACAGGGTATTAGCTGAGCAGTTCTTC. The chain recombines TRBV12-3 or TRBV12-4 with TRBJ2-1; TRBD1 might be the D (6 bases). The CDR3 is 15 residues long. Trimming took off 3 bases at V and 9 bases at J, with 18 bases between the two ends.

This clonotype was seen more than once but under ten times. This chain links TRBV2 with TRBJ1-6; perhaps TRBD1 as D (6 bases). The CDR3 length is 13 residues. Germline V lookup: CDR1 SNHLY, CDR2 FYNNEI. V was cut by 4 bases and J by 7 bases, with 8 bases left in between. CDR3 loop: CASSAQGNSPLHF. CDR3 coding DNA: TGTGCCAGCAGTGCCCAGGGGAATTCACCCCTCCACTTT.

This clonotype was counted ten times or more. In DNA, the CDR3 is TGCAGTGCTAGAGATGGGGCGGGACTTTACAATGAGCAGTTCTTC. As protein: CSARDGAGLYNEQFF. The gene calls are TRBV20-1 and TRBJ2-1; the D gene is possibly TRBD2 (6 bases). The CDR3 spans 15 residues. The ends were cut back, 0 bases at V and 4 bases at J, with 13 bases in the middle. Germline CDR1 reads DFQATT; CDR2 reads SNEGSKA (reference sequence).

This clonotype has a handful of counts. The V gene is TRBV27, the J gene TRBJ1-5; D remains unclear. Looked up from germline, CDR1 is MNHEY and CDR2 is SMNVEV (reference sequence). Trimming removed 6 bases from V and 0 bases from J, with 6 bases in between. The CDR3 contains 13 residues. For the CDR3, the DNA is TGTGCCAGCAGACTAAATAGCAATCAGCCCCAGCATTTT. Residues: CASRLNSNQPQHF.

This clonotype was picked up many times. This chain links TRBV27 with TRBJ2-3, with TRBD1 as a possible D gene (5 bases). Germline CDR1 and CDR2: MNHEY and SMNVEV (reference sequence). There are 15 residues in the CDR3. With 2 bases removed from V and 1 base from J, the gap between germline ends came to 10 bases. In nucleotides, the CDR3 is TGTGCCAGCAGTTTACTCCAGGGTGGCACAGATACGCAGTATTTT. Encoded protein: CASSLLQGGTDTQYF.

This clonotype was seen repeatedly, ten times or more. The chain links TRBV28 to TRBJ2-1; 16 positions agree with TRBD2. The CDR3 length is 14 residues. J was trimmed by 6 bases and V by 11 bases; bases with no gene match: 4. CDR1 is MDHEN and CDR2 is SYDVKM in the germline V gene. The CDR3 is CAGTSGRVGNEQFF. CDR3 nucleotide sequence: TGTGCCGGGACTAGCGGGAGGGTGGGCAATGAGCAGTTCTTC.

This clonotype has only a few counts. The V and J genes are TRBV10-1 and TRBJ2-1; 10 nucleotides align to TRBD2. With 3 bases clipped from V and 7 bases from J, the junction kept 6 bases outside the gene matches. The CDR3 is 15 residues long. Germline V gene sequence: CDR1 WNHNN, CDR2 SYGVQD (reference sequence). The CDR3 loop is CASSDRLAGRNEQFF. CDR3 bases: TGCGCCAGCAGTGACCGACTAGCGGGTCGGAATGAGCAGTTCTTC.

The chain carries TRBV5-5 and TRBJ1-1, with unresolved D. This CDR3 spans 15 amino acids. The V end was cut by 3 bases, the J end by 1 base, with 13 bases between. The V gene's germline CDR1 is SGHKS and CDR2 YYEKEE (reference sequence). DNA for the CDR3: TGTGCCAGCAGCTCCTCGGTGGGGAGGAACACTGAAGCTTTCTTT. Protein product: CASSSSVGRNTEAFF.

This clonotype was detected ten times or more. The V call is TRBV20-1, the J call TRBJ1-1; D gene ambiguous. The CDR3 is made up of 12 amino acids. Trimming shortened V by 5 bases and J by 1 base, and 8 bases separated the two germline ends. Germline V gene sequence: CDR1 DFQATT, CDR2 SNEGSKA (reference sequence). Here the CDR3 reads CSAWGENTEAFF. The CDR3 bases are TGCAGTGCTTGGGGAGAGAACACTGAAGCTTTCTTT.

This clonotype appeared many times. As DNA, the CDR3 is TGTGCCAGCAGCACGAGACCCTACGAGCAGTACTTC. Its protein product is CASSTRPYEQYF. This rearrangement joins TRBV28 to TRBJ2-7; D not certain. Trimming removed 6 bases at V and 2 bases at J, with 8 bases between. The CDR3 runs to 12 residues. In germline, CDR1 is MDHEN, CDR2 SYDVKM.

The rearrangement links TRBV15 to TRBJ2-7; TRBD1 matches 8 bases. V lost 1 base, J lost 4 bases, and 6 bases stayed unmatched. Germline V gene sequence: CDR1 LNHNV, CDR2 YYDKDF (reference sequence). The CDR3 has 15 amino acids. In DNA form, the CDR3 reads TGTGCCACCAGCAGAGGTACCGGGACAGGATACGAGCAGTACTTC. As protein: CATSRGTGTGYEQYF.

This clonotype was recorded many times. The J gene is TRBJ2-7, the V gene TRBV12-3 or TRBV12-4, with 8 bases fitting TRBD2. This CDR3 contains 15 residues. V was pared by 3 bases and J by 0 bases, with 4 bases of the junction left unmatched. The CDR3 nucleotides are TGTGCCAGCAGTTTGCGGCGGGAGGCCTCCTACGAGCAGTACTTC. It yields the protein CASSLRREASYEQYF.

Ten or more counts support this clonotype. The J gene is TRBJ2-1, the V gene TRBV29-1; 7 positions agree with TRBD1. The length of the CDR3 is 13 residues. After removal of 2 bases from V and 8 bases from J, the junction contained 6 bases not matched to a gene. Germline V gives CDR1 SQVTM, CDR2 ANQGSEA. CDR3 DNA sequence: TGCAGCGTTGAACCTCCGACAGGGTATGAGCAGTTCTTC. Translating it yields CSVEPPTGYEQFF.

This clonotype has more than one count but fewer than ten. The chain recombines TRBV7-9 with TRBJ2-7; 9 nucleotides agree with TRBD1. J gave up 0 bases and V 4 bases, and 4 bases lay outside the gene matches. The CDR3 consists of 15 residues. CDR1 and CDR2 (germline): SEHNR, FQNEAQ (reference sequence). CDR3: CASSYGTGFSYEQYF. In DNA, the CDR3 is TGTGCCAGCAGCTATGGGACAGGGTTCTCCTACGAGCAGTACTTC.

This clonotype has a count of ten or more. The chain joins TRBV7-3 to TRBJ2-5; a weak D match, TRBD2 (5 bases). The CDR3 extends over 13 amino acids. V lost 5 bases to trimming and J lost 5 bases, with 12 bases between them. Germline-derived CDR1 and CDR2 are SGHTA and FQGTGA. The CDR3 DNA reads TGTGCCAGCAGCCGGGCCGGCGGGGAGACCCAGTACTTC. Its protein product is CASSRAGGETQYF.

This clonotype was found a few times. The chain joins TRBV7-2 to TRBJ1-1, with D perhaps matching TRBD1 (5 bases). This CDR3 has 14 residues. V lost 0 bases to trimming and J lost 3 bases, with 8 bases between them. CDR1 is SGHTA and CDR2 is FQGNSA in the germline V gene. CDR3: CASSLAGVYTEAFF. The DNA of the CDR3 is TGTGCCAGCAGCTTAGCGGGGGTTTACACTGAAGCTTTCTTT.

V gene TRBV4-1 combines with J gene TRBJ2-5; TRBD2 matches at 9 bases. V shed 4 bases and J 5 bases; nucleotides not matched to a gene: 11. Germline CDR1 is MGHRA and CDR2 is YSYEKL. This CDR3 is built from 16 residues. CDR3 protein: CASSPSGSGRSETQYF. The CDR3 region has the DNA TGCGCCAGCAGCCCCTCGGGTAGCGGGAGATCGGAGACCCAGTACTTC.

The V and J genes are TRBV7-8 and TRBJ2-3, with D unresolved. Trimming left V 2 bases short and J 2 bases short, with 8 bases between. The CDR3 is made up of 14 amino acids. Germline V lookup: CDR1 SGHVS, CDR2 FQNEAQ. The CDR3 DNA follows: TGTGCCAGCAGCTTATATCCTTACACAGATACGCAGTATTTT. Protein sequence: CASSLYPYTDTQYF.

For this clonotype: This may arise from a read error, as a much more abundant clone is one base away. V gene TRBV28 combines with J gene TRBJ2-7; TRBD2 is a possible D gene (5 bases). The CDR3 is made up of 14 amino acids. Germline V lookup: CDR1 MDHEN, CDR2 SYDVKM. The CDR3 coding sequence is TGTGCCGGCAGCCCCCAAACTAGTTTCTACGAGCAGTACTTC. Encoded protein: CAGSPQTSFYEQYF. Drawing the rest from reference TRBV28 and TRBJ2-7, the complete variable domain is DVKVTQSSRYLVKRTGEKVFLECVQDMDHENMFWYRQDPGLGLRLIYFSYDVKMKEKGDIPEGYSVSREKKERFSLILESASTNQTSMYLCAGSPQTSFYEQYFGPGTRLTVT.

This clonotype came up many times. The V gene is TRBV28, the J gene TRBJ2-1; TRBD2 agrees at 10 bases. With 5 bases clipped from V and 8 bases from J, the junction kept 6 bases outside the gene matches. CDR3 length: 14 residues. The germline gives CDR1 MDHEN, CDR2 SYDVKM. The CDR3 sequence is CASSLAGVWDEQFF. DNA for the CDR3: TGTGCCAGCAGTCTAGCGGGAGTTTGGGATGAGCAGTTCTTC.

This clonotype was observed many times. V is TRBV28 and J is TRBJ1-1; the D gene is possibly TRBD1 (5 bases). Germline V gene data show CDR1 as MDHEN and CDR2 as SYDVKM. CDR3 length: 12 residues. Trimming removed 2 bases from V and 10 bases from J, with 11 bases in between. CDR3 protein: CASSLPAGAAFF. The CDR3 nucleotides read TGTGCCAGCAGTTTACCCGCCGGGGCAGCTTTCTTT. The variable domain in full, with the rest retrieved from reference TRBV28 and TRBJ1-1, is DVKVTQSSRYLVKRTGEKVFLECVQDMDHENMFWYRQDPGLGLRLIYFSYDVKMKEKGDIPEGYSVSREKKERFSLILESASTNQTSMYLCASSLPAGAAFFGQGTRLTVV.

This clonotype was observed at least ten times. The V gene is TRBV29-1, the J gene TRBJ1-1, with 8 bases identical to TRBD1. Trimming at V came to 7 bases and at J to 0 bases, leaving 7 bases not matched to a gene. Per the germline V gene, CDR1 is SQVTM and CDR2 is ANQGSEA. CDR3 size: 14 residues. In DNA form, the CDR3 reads TGCAGCGCAAAGGACAGGGTCATGAACACTGAAGCTTTCTTT. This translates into CSAKDRVMNTEAFF.

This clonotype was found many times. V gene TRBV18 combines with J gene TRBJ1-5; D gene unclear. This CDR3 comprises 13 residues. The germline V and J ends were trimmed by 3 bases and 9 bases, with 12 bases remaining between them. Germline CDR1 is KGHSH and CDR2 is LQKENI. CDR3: CASSPSVVPPQHF. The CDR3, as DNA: TGTGCCAGCTCACCGTCGGTTGTTCCGCCCCAGCATTTT.

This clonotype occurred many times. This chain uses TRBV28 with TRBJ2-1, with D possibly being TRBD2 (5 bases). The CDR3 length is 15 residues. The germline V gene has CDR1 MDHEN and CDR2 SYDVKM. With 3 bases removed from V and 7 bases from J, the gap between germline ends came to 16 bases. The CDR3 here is CASSLRLASLNEQFF. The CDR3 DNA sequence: TGTGCCAGCAGTTTGAGGCTAGCCTCCTTGAATGAGCAGTTCTTC.

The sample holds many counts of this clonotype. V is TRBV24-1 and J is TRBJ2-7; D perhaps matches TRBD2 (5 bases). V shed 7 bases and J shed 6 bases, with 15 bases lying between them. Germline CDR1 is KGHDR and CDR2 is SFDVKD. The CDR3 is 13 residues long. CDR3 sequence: CATSVGSGGEQYF. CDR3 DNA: TGTGCCACCAGCGTCGGCTCCGGAGGCGAGCAGTACTTC.

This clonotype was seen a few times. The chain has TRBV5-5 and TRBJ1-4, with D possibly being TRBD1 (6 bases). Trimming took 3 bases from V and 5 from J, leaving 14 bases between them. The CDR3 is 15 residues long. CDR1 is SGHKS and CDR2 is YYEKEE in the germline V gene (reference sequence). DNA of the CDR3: TGTGCCAGCAGCTCCCTGGGGGCGGGAAATGAAAAACTGTTTTTT. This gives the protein CASSSLGAGNEKLFF.

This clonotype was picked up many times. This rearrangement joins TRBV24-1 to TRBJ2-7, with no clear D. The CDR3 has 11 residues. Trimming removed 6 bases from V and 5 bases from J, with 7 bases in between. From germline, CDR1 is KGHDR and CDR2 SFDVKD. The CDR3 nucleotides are TGTGCCACCAGTCCTGGGAACGAGCAGTACTTC. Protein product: CATSPGNEQYF.

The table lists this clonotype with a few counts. Written as DNA, the CDR3 is TGTGCCTGGAGTGTTAACAGGGCCACCGGGGAGCTGTTTTTT. Translation: CAWSVNRATGELFF. The chain carries TRBV30 and TRBJ2-2; possible D gene TRBD1, 6 bases. Per the germline V gene, CDR1 is GTSNPN and CDR2 is SVGIG (reference sequence). With 0 bases removed from V and 4 bases from J, the gap between germline ends came to 9 bases. The CDR3 contains 14 residues. The full variable domain, in which reference TRBV30 and TRBJ2-2 provide the parts outside the CDR3, is SQTIHQWPATLVQPVGSPLSLECTVEGTSNPNLYWYRQAAGRGLQLLFYSVGIGQISSEVPQNLSASRPQDRQFILSSKKLLLSDSGFYLCAWSVNRATGELFFGEGSRLTVL.